This T cell receptor (beta chain) comes out of a study of radiotherapy plus CTLA-4 blockade in lung cancer. Background on the study: Among enrolled patients, roughly 20% responded and approximately 33% achieved disease control.

The germline gives CDR1 MDHEN, CDR2 SYDVKM. V was pared by 5 bases and J by 4 bases, with 11 bases of the junction left unmatched. This CDR3 has 16 amino acids. General study results and limits: Early clonal dynamics of blood T cells, together with interferon-beta, were reported as the best response predictor. After treatment with radiotherapy plus ipilimumab, TCR clones that came from the tumor expanded in blood.

It was focal radiation plus CTLA-4 blockade with ipilimumab that patients with chemo-refractory metastatic non-small-cell lung cancer received. The sample holds one count of this clone. Its antigen remains unidentified. The repertoire was sequenced with immunoSEQ multiplex PCR; TCRdb's copy has only in-frame clones and lacks some. The sample records about 68,000 clones, 65% to 80% being singletons. Here the sequenced sample was peripheral blood, taken from a patient treated with radiotherapy plus ipilimumab. This clonotype was sampled from a human donor with non-small cell lung cancer who had a complete response to radiotherapy plus ipilimumab. The chain is built from TRBV28 and TRBJ2-5, with 9 positions matching TRBD1. CDR3 region: CASSVNRGRSVETQYF. CDR3 DNA: TGTGCCAGCAGTGTAAACAGGGGGCGCTCTGTAGAGACCCAGTACTTC.